This T cell receptor beta chain was recovered during a study of cytomegalovirus exposure and HLA in healthy donors. Study-level points and caveats: A few CMV-associated chains were confirmed in vitro to be specific for CMV antigens. The study listed some 160 cytomegalovirus-associated TCR beta chains. Productive rates of about 87% or about 30% were seen for most TCR beta V segments in an earlier analysis. The study assumed roughly uniform donor sequencing depth for presence/absence analyses.

This CDR3 comprises 15 residues. Per the germline V gene, CDR1 is SGHTA and CDR2 is FQGNSA. Regarding this clone: Its antigen is still unknown. At one end the junction does not follow the germline gene, possibly because of a read error.

Use of 60 Vbeta and 13 Jbeta primers characterized the PCR. Only in-frame clones appear in the TCRdb table, and some are missing; sequencing was by immunoSEQ multiplex PCR. Seen here are approximately 150,000 clones, approximately 68% observed once, and the top ten hold approximately 2%. Material: PBMCs. The TCR originated in a middle-aged man in good health and CMV-seronegative. The gene calls are TRBV7-2 and TRBJ1-2; a weak D match, TRBD1 (5 bases). CDR3 residues: CASSLNPRGLDGYPF. The CDR3 DNA reads as TGTGCCAGCAGCTTAAACCCTCGGGGGTTGGATGGCTACCCCTTC.